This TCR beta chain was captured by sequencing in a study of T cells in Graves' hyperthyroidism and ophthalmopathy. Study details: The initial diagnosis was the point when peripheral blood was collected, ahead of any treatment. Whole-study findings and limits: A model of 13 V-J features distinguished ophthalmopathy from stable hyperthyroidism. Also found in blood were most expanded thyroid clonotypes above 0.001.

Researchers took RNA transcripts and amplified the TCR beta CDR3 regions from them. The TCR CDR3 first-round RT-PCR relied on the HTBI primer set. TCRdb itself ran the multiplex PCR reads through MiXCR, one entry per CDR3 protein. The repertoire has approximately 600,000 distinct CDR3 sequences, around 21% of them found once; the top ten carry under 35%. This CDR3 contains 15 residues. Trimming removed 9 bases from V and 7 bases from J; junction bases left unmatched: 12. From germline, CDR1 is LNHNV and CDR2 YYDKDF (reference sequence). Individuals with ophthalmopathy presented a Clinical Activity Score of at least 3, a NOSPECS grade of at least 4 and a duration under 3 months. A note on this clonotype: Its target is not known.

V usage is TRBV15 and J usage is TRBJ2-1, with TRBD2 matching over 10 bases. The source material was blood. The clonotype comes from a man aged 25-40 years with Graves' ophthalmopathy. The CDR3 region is CATIGSGRAPNEQFF. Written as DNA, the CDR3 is TGTGCCACAATAGGAAGCGGGAGGGCCCCAAATGAGCAGTTCTTC.